These 21 T cell receptor beta chains originate from one sample sequenced in a study of blood T cells in healthy people across ages. Through a sample-barcoded 5' primer and a J-beta primer mix, a second PCR was run for about 7 to 12 cycles. TCRdb independently ran MiXCR on the 5' RACE reads; one entry per CDR3 protein. Of approximately 800,000 distinct CDR3 sequences listed, under 40% are singletons. The sample consisted of blood. Receptors originate from a man aged 18 to 30 in good health.

The V gene is TRBV12-3 or TRBV12-4, the J gene TRBJ2-3; 8 bases are shared with TRBD1. The J segment lost 3 bases and the V segment lost 3 bases, leaving 11 bases of the junction unmatched. The CDR3 covers 17 residues. CDR3 sequence: CASSFETLDRGTDTQYF. The CDR3 nucleotides are TGTGCCAGCAGTTTCGAGACCCTTGACAGGGGAACAGATACGCAGTATTTT.

The chain carries TRBV5-1 and TRBJ2-2; D remains unclear. CDR3 length: 13 residues. Between the trimmed V and J ends, which lost 4 bases and 6 bases, there was a span of 10 bases. Looked up from germline, CDR1 is SGHRS and CDR2 is YFSETQ. CDR3 protein: CASSLGYAGELFF. CDR3 nucleotide sequence: TGCGCCAGCAGCCTAGGATACGCCGGGGAGCTGTTTTTT.

This clonotype has at least ten counts. The chain carries TRBV7-2 and TRBJ1-2; D perhaps matches TRBD1 (6 bases). Trimming left V 5 bases short and J 4 bases short, with 17 bases between. Germline CDR1 and CDR2: SGHTA and FQGNSA. The CDR3 runs 15 residues. The chain's CDR3 is CASSPGAGFTYGYTF. Written as DNA, the CDR3 is TGTGCCAGCAGCCCGGGGGCAGGGTTTACCTATGGCTACACCTTC.

This rearrangement joins TRBV6-2 or TRBV6-3 to TRBJ2-5, with D maybe TRBD2 (7 bases). Deletions cut 2 bases from V and 11 bases from J, with 24 bases between. CDR1 MNHEY and CDR2 SVGEGT come from the germline V gene. The CDR3 sequence is 16 residues long. The CDR3 DNA is TGTGCCAGCAGTTACGAGAGGGGGGGGCTGAACAATGAGCAGTACTTC. Amino acid sequence: CASSYERGGLNNEQYF.

This clonotype was counted between two and nine times. The chain couples TRBV7-2 to TRBJ1-2; D is possibly TRBD1 (5 bases). This CDR3 comprises 14 residues. V was clipped by 1 base and J by 7 bases, with 13 bases between them. Germline CDR1 is SGHTA and CDR2 is FQGNSA. The CDR3 sequence is CASSLVGQGGGYTF. The CDR3 DNA follows: TGTGCCAGCAGCTTAGTGGGTCAGGGTGGTGGCTACACCTTC.

CDR3 bases: TGTGCCAGCAGTCCGGGGACTAGCGGTCCCACAGATACGCAGTATTTT. Its translation is CASSPGTSGPTDTQYF. The V call is TRBV12-3 or TRBV12-4, the J call TRBJ2-3, with TRBD2 identical over 11 bases. The V segment lost 5 bases and the J segment 2 bases; nucleotides outside the gene matches: 6. The CDR3 totals 16 residues.

This clonotype occurred a few times. J is TRBJ1-4 and V is TRBV7-2; 7 bases are a match to TRBD1. This CDR3 spans 13 amino acids. Germline CDR1 reads SGHTA; CDR2 reads FQGNSA. The V gene end was trimmed by 7 bases and the J gene end by 8 bases; junction bases not matched to a gene: 7. The CDR3 region has the DNA TGTGCCAGCACGGTGAAGGGGGCAGAAAAACTGTTTTTT. Its translation: CASTVKGAEKLFF.

This sequence joins TRBV3-1 and TRBJ2-4, with D possibly TRBD2 on 5 matching bases. The end of the DNA aligns better with TRBJ2-7, so the J call may be wrong. CDR3 length: 14 amino acids. The germline gives CDR1 LGHDT, CDR2 YNNKEL (reference sequence). CDR3 in amino acids: CASSHVERHYEQYF. CDR3 bases: TGTGCCAGCAGCCATGTCGAGCGGCACTACGAGCAGTACTTC.

Comments on this clonotype: At one of its ends the junction is not consistent with the germline gene, which may arise from a read error. CDR3 amino acids: CASSQDSGRSVRDF. DNA for the CDR3: TGCGCCAGCAGCCAAGATTCGGGCAGGTCAGTTAGGGATTTT. V usage is TRBV4-3 and J usage is TRBJ2-3; D ambiguous. The CDR3 has 14 residues. Per the germline V gene, CDR1 is LGHNA and CDR2 is YSLEER.

This clonotype occurred many times. The CDR3 DNA reads TGTGCCAGCAGCCACAGGTCCTCCTACAATGAGCAGTTCTTC. The encoded protein is CASSHRSSYNEQFF. The chain is built from TRBV11-1 and TRBJ2-1; maybe TRBD1 (5 bases). Deletions cut 5 bases from V and 0 bases from J, with 8 bases between. The germline V gene has CDR1 SGHAT and CDR2 FQDESV (reference sequence). The CDR3 totals 14 residues.

This clonotype showed up just a few times. This sequence joins TRBV6-1 and TRBJ2-3; 11 nucleotides align to TRBD2. Germline loops: CDR1 MNHNS, CDR2 SASEGT. The CDR3 spans 15 residues. J gave up 2 bases and V 4 bases, and 2 bases lay outside the gene matches. The CDR3 protein is CASSGTSGYTDTQYF. The CDR3 nucleotides read TGTGCCAGCAGTGGGACTAGCGGGTACACAGATACGCAGTATTTT.

The chain has TRBV6-5 and TRBJ1-4; D not certain. Trimming removed 2 bases at V and 0 bases at J, with 10 bases between. Germline CDR1 is MNHEY and CDR2 is SVGAGI. There are 16 residues in the CDR3. The CDR3 coding sequence is TGTGCCAGCAGTTACGGTGCGGCTGCAACTAATGAAAAACTGTTTTTT. This codes for CASSYGAAATNEKLFF.

As regards this clonotype: A junction end diverges from the germline sequence, so it may reflect a read error. The chain recombines TRBV28 with TRBJ2-5; 7 bases map to TRBD2. The CDR3 covers 15 residues. Germline V CDR1 and CDR2: MDHEN, SYDVKM. As DNA, the CDR3 is TGTGCCTGCAGTTTCGCAGGCAAGGGAGGGCAGACCCAGTACTTC. Translating it yields CACSFAGKGGQTQYF.

This clonotype was seen only a few times. The CDR3 region is CASSPRGFQETQYF. CDR3 coding DNA: TGTGCCAGCAGTCCGCGGGGATTCCAAGAGACCCAGTACTTC. The V call is TRBV12-3 or TRBV12-4, the J call TRBJ2-5, with D possibly being TRBD2 (6 bases). This CDR3 contains 14 residues. Trimming took 5 bases from V and 1 from J, leaving 11 bases between them.

CDR3 nucleotides: TGTGCCAGCACCACAGCAACCTACGAGCAGTACTTC. Translated, it gives CASTTATYEQYF. V is TRBV25-1 and J is TRBJ2-7; no definite D call. V was pared by 7 bases and J by 2 bases, with 9 bases between. The CDR3 is made up of 12 amino acids. The germline gives CDR1 MGHDK, CDR2 SYGVNS.

In the case of this clonotype: A read error may be the cause here, since a much bigger clone is one base away. The gene calls are TRBV12-3 or TRBV12-4 and TRBJ2-7; 7 nucleotides agree with TRBD1. The CDR3 has 14 residues. V gave up 5 bases and J gave up 8 bases; unmatched junction bases: 12. The CDR3 spells CASSVRGRRYQQYF. DNA for the CDR3: TGTGCCAGCAGTGTAAGGGGGCGAAGGTATCAGCAGTACTTC.

This chain uses TRBV4-1 with TRBJ1-1; D unresolved. There are 14 residues in the CDR3. V lost 4 bases and J 3 bases, leaving 12 bases between the germline ends. CDR1 is MGHRA, CDR2 YSYEKL, per germline. The CDR3 spells CASSPFRGDTEAFF. The CDR3 nucleotides are TGCGCCAGCAGCCCCTTTCGGGGAGACACTGAAGCTTTCTTT.

The chain joins TRBV4-1 to TRBJ1-1; D may be TRBD1 (6 bases). V lost 1 base, J lost 5 bases, and 11 bases lay in between. The CDR3 spans 14 residues. Germline CDR1 MGHRA, CDR2 YSYEKL. CDR3 DNA sequence: TGCGCCAGCAGCCAAGTGGGGGCGTGGACTGAAGCTTTCTTT. It yields the protein CASSQVGAWTEAFF.

CDR3 DNA: TGCAGTGCCTACGCGCGGGGGCCCACCTACTACGAGCAGTACTTC. Its protein is CSAYARGPTYYEQYF. The rearrangement uses TRBV20-1 and TRBJ2-7; TRBD2 is a possible D gene (7 bases). The CDR3 totals 15 residues. Germline-derived CDR1 and CDR2 are DFQATT and SNEGSKA (reference sequence). Trimming cost V 6 bases and J 3 bases, with 21 bases left between them.

On this clonotype itself: With a much larger clone just one base away, this may be a read error. The CDR3 spells CASSQALDRSSYEQFF. As DNA, the CDR3 is TGCGCCAGCAGCCAAGCCCTAGACAGGAGCTCCTACGAGCAGTTCTTC. The gene calls are TRBV4-3 and TRBJ2-7; D perhaps matches TRBD1 (6 bases). The end of the DNA is better explained by TRBJ2-1, so the J call may be wrong. This CDR3 is built from 16 residues. The germline V gene has CDR1 LGHNA and CDR2 YSLEER.

This clonotype appeared a few times. This chain joins TRBV5-6 and TRBJ2-7; possibly TRBD1 or TRBD2 for D (5 bases each). Trimming removed 4 bases at V and 0 bases at J, with 14 bases between. The length of the CDR3 is 15 residues. The V gene's germline CDR1 is SGHDT and CDR2 YYEEEE. CDR3 DNA sequence: TGTGCCAGCAGCCCTAGGGACCCGCTCTCCTACGAGCAGTACTTC. Residues: CASSPRDPLSYEQYF.